Given below is one T cell receptor beta chain in context. The sample comes from a study of blood T cell repertoires in COVID-19. How the authors handled the data: By means of reference gene primer amplification, nucleated cell counts were estimated. The table came from immunoSEQ multiplex PCR; TCRdb's copy has only in-frame clones and leaves some out. V, J and clone size derive from that table, while D and trimming were established from the DNA sequence. This repertoire shows around 200,000 clones, 80% to 90% found once; its top ten account for more than 2.5%. Sequences were obtained from peripheral blood. This clonotype originated in a man between 60 and 75 years old with acute or convalescent COVID-19.

Here the CDR3 reads CASSPNRKAFF. The DNA of the CDR3 is TGTGCCAGCAGCCCGAACAGAAAAGCTTTCTTT. This chain joins TRBV7-8 and TRBJ1-1; D not certain. This CDR3 has 11 amino acids. V lost 5 bases, J lost 9 bases, and 10 bases lay in between. Germline loops: CDR1 SGHVS, CDR2 FQNEAQ.